This T cell receptor beta chain was sequenced for a study of T cell responses to AZD1222 COVID-19 vaccine (dated by TCRdb to the early 2020s). Context from the whole study: Because spike-specific TCR depth and breadth did not differ between the two schedules, AZD1222 recipients who got a second dose at roughly 4 weeks were pooled with those who got a second dose at roughly 12 weeks. TCR sequencing was performed for 230 to 250 trial participants, of whom 200 to 220 were given two doses of AZD1222 and some 26 were given two doses of MenACWY control vaccine. Trial participants were enrolled by age into 18-55, 56-69 and 70-plus year subgroups, with approximately 150, 28 and 58 TCR-sequenced participants respectively. Broader findings and caveats from the paper: Conclusions about previously exposed vaccinees were limited because only six AZD1222 recipients were SARS-CoV-2 seropositive at baseline. No day 14 peak-response samples were available, so repertoires were characterized only after the peak T cell response. Participants were mostly white British and included more females than males, and it was suggested by the authors that clonal diversity may have been underestimated. Reportedly, close to half of the unique spike-specific TCRs recognized epitopes lying outside the regions that are mutated in the B.1.351 and B.1.1.7 variants. The whole spike protein was spanned by vaccine-associated CD4 TCRs, and dominant responses were seen in regions 160-218 and 743-854. After two AZD1222 doses, both the breadth and the depth of spike-specific TCRs were significantly higher than at day 0 and than in MenACWY recipients. The 56-69-year group was small, and its depth increase did not reach significance, likely because of low power.

The CDR3 goes from the cysteine to the phenylalanine over 11 residues. Only the CDR3 part of the read is kept: 33 bases, read in frame from the first base. As encoded in the germline V gene, CDR1 is SNHLY while CDR2 is FYNNEI. Relative to germline, V is 6 bases shorter and J is 5 bases shorter, with 8 bases between their ends. Concerning this clone itself: This clone's antigen is unknown. Base qualities were left out, and no much larger clone turns up one base away.

The time point label of this sample denotes: baseline before first vaccination. Vaccinee samples were obtained from the UK trials COV001 and COV002, which included a single-blind randomized controlled phase 2/3 trial of AZD1222 (ChAdOx1 nCoV-19) in healthy adults. For TCRbeta chain sequencing, PBMC samples from trial participants were taken at day 0 and at day 28 after the second dose. The CDR3 regions of human TCRbeta chains were analyzed by immunosequencing. Per the authors' processing: TCRs in the repertoires were compared against a reference library of SARS-CoV-2-specific TCRs that had been generated with the MIRA antigen-specificity platform. Breadth meant the fraction of unique TCRs that were SARS-CoV-2-associated, whereas depth meant the fraction of total T cells that were SARS-CoV-2-associated. Using the MIRA data, each spike-specific TCR was mapped to the spike region that the TCR reacts to and placed in a CD4 or CD8 class. Log10-transformed breadth and depth values were compared by one-way ANOVA with Sidak's multiple comparisons tests. In its TCRdb copy, this immuneACCESS table keeps in-frame sequences only and misses some clones. Where compared with another copy, unresolved V genes explain less than half of these, and the others have no known cause. The V and J calls and clone size come from that table; D and trimming were worked out from the DNA. Counted in this sample were 120,000 or so clones; 90% of them appeared once. The ten largest clonotypes hold 7.2% of the sample.

This receptor chain uses TRBV2 and TRBJ2-7, with the D gene not clear enough to name. This clonotype originated in an adult in good health. The sample in question was peripheral blood, obtained on day 0 of AZD1222 vaccination. The DNA sequence reads TGTGCCAGCAGCTCGCTTAACGAGCAGTACTTC. This codes for CASSSLNEQYF.